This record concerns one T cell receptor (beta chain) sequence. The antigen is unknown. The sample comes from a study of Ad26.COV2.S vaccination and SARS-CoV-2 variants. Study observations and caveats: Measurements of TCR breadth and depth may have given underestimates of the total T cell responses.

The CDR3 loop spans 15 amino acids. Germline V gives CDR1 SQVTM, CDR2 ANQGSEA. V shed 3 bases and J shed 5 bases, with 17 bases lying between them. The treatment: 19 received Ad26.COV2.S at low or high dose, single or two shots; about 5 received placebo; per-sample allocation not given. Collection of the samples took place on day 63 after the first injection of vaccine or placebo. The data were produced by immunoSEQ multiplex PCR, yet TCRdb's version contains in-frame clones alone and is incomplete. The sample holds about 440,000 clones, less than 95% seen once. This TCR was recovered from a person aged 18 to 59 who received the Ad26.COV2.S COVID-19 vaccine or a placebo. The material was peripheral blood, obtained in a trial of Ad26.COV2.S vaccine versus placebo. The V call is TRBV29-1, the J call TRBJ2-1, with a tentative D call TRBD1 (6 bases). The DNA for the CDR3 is TGCAGCGTTGAGCTCTTACAGGGCCAACACAATGAGCAGTTCTTC. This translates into CSVELLQGQHNEQFF.